What follows is one T cell receptor (beta chain) and its context. Its target is unknown. The sample is drawn from a study of T cell responses to AZD1222 COVID-19 vaccine. The repertoire was sequenced with immunoSEQ multiplex PCR; TCRdb's copy has only in-frame clones and lacks some. The table has 130,000 to 150,000 clones, around 94% seen once; the top ten hold 10% to 15%. Study-level results: Only a handful of AZD1222 recipients tested seropositive at baseline. No repertoire was sampled before or during the peak T cell response, only after it. Increased Spike-specific TCR breadth and depth were observed after two AZD1222 doses.

Germline V lookup: CDR1 LNHDA, CDR2 SQIVND (reference sequence). The CDR3 runs to 15 residues. V lost 6 bases to trimming and J lost 0 bases, with 12 bases between them. This TCR was recovered from an adult who had recovered from COVID-19. The genes are TRBV19 and TRBJ1-5; tentatively, D is TRBD1 (6 bases). This specimen consisted of peripheral blood, obtained after recovery from COVID-19. The CDR3 here is CASRTWDISNQPQHF. The CDR3 coding sequence is TGTGCCAGTAGGACTTGGGACATTAGCAATCAGCCCCAGCATTTT.